A single sample gave rise to the 9 T cell receptor beta chains below, sequenced in a study of patients and donors after allogeneic stem cell transplantation. In TCRdb, the RT-PCR reads were re-called with MiXCR into one record per CDR3 protein. There are 900,000 to 1,000,000 distinct CDR3 sequences in the sample; under 20% occur only once, and 6% lies in the top ten. Material for sequencing was blood, either unsorted or a sorted T cell fraction (not recorded which). All receptors come from a human donor who was either an allogeneic HSCT recipient or a stem cell or donor lymphocyte infusion donor (not recorded which). It is not recorded whose cells these are; they may come from a transplant donor.

The table lists this clonotype with a few counts. The chain recombines TRBV12-3 or TRBV12-4 with TRBJ2-4; 8 bases agree with TRBD2. V was clipped by 6 bases and J by 0 bases; unmatched bases: 4. The CDR3 is 15 amino acids. The DNA for the CDR3 is TGTGCCAGCAGGGGTAGCGGGGAAGCCAAAAACATTCAGTACTTC. Translated: CASRGSGEAKNIQYF.

V usage is TRBV2 and J usage is TRBJ1-5; D is perhaps TRBD1 (5 bases). Trimming removed 3 bases from V and 3 bases from J, with 12 bases in between. Germline-derived CDR1 and CDR2 are SNHLY and FYNNEI. This CDR3 is 15 amino acids long. The CDR3 region is CASSEDGGVNQPQHF. CDR3 nucleotide sequence: TGTGCCAGCAGTGAGGACGGGGGGGTCAATCAGCCCCAGCATTTT.

This clonotype was detected only a few times. J is TRBJ2-7 and V is TRBV20-1; tentatively, D is TRBD1 (6 bases). V was clipped by 2 bases and J by 3 bases, with 14 bases between them. Per germline, CDR1 DFQATT and CDR2 SNEGSKA (reference sequence). The CDR3 totals 14 residues. CDR3 in amino acids: CSARPADSYYEQYF. The DNA of the CDR3 is TGCAGTGCTAGACCCGCGGACAGCTACTACGAGCAGTACTTC.

This clonotype was found many times. At one end, the junction sequence differs from germline, possibly due to a read error. This chain joins TRBV12-3 or TRBV12-4 and TRBJ1-2; weak D call: TRBD1 (6 bases). CDR3 size: 14 residues. The CDR3 spells CASSFLASGQGPSF. As DNA, the CDR3 is TGTGCCAGCAGTTTTCTCGCGTCGGGGCAGGGGCCTTCCTTC.

This clonotype was seen a handful of times. This chain joins TRBV29-1 and TRBJ1-1; D unresolved. Germline lookup yields CDR1 SQVTM and CDR2 ANQGSEA. This CDR3 region has 15 residues. V was pared by 5 bases and J by 2 bases, with 18 bases between. The DNA of the CDR3 is TGCAGCGTTCTGCGCCCCCGAACAACTAACACTGAAGCTTTCTTT. This translates into CSVLRPRTTNTEAFF.

This clonotype was counted between two and nine times. This chain links TRBV6-5 with TRBJ2-3, with 8 bases lining up with TRBD2. Germline-derived CDR1 and CDR2 are MNHEY and SVGAGI. V shed 0 bases, J shed 6 bases, and the junction held 8 bases outside the gene matches. The CDR3 is made up of 16 amino acids. The CDR3 nucleotides are TGTGCCAGCAGTTACTCTTCTTCGGGAGGGCCTGATACGCAGTATTTT. This translates into CASSYSSSGGPDTQYF.

This sequence joins TRBV7-6 and TRBJ2-2; unclear D gene. Trimming shortened V by 5 bases and J by 5 bases, and 9 bases separated the two germline ends. Germline-derived CDR1 and CDR2 are SGHVS and FNYEAQ. This CDR3 is 13 amino acids long. The CDR3 DNA is TGTGCCAGCAGCCGCTATGAGACCGGGGAGCTGTTTTTT. Its protein product is CASSRYETGELFF.

The chain is built from TRBV9 and TRBJ1-5; D unclear. Trimming removed 3 bases at V and 0 bases at J, with 10 bases between. This CDR3 contains 15 residues. CDR1 SGDLS and CDR2 YYNGEE come from the germline V gene. The DNA for the CDR3 is TGTGCCAGCAGCGCGGACGGATATAGCAATCAGCCCCAGCATTTT. Translated: CASSADGYSNQPQHF.

This clonotype turned up a few times. The rearrangement links TRBV5-1 to TRBJ2-7; TRBD2 is a possible D gene (6 bases). The CDR3 contains 15 residues. V lost 3 bases to trimming and J lost 3 bases, with 16 bases between them. Germline V lookup: CDR1 SGHRS, CDR2 YFSETQ. The CDR3 coding sequence is TGCGCCAGCAGCTCAGAAGGGGACTCGAACTACGAGCAGTACTTC. Encoded protein: CASSSEGDSNYEQYF.